This is a list of T cell receptor beta chains from one sample in a study of T and B cells in COVID-19 patients. TCRdb called the multiplex PCR reads again in MiXCR, with one record for every CDR3 protein. The data contain thousands of distinct CDR3 sequences, about a third of them singletons. The sequencing sample was made of blood. The source of these receptors is a human donor with active COVID-19. Both conserved end residues are part of each CDR3. A D gene is named only where the DNA matches it firmly. Clone size is given for some rows only: seen once, a few or many times, or a class if the clone is expanded.

j_call,v_call,clone_size,d_call,cdr3_aa,cdr3_nt
TRBJ2-7,TRBV19,medium-sized,TRBD1,CASSRRDSPYEQYF,TGTGCCAGTAGTCGCCGGGACAGTCCCTACGAGCAGTACTTC
TRBJ2-1,TRBV7-2,NA,TRBD2,CASSLQSGGGPYNEQFF,TGTGCCAGCAGCTTACAATCGGGGGGTGGCCCCTACAATGAGCAGTTCTTC
TRBJ2-5,TRBV19,few,TRBD1,CASSILAGGETQYF,TGTGCCAGTAGTATACTAGCAGGGGGAGAGACCCAGTACTTC
TRBJ2-3,TRBV5-6,few,NA,CASSSTRTDTQYF,TGTGCCAGCAGCTCAACCCGCACAGATACGCAGTATTTT
TRBJ2-2,TRBV20-1,NA,NA,CSAIWGSNTGELFF,TGCAGTGCTATTTGGGGGTCGAACACCGGGGAGCTGTTTTTT
TRBJ2-3,TRBV5-1,NA,TRBD2,CASSFLAGGLSDTQYF,TGCGCCAGCAGCTTCTTAGCGGGGGGGCTATCGGATACGCAGTATTTT
TRBJ1-5,TRBV6-5,NA,NA,CASSYGQGWNQPQHF,TGTGCCAGCAGTTACGGCCAGGGGTGGAATCAGCCCCAGCATTTT
TRBJ2-3,TRBV27,few,NA,CASTFVGTDTQYF,TGTGCCAGCACCTTCGTGGGCACAGATACGCAGTATTTT
TRBJ1-2,TRBV4-2,NA,NA,CASSQDTLTSF,TGTGCCAGCAGCCAAGATACGCTGACATCCTTC
TRBJ2-7,TRBV5-1,NA,TRBD1,CACSLGQGLGEQYF,TGCGCCTGCAGCTTGGGACAGGGTCTTGGCGAGCAGTACTTC
TRBJ2-3,TRBV6-6,NA,TRBD2,CASSYPTSGGASDTQYF,TGTGCCAGCAGTTACCCGACTAGCGGGGGGGCATCAGATACGCAGTATTTT
TRBJ2-3,TRBV6-5,medium-sized,TRBD1,CASSYSRTGGADTQYF,TGTGCCAGCAGTTACTCGAGGACAGGAGGAGCCGATACGCAGTATTTT
TRBJ2-5,TRBV5-6,few,TRBD2,CASSIPGGWETQYF,TGTGCCAGCAGCATACCGGGGGGTTGGGAGACCCAGTACTTC
TRBJ2-3,TRBV5-1,NA,NA,CASSSLKGKTSTDTQYF,TGCGCCAGCAGCTCCCTAAAGGGGAAAACTAGCACAGATACGCAGTATTTT
TRBJ2-1,TRBV20-1,NA,TRBD2,CSASAGLAGATNEQFF,TGCAGTGCTAGTGCCGGACTAGCGGGGGCAACCAATGAGCAGTTCTTC
TRBJ1-1,TRBV6-5,medium-sized,NA,CASSYRGGGAFF,TGTGCCAGCAGTTACCGAGGGGGAGGGGCTTTCTTT
TRBJ2-2,TRBV5-4,medium-sized,NA,CASSLGPIRTFGGELFF,TGTGCCAGCAGCTTGGGTCCTATAAGAACGTTTGGCGGGGAGCTGTTTTTT
TRBJ1-1,TRBV20-1,NA,NA,CSARGTGRDTEAFF,TGCAGTGCTAGAGGCACAGGGAGGGACACTGAAGCTTTCTTT
TRBJ2-5,TRBV12-3/TRBV12-4,few,TRBD1,CASSGQGTAVETQYF,TGTGCCAGCAGTGGACAGGGGACAGCTGTAGAGACCCAGTACTTC
TRBJ2-1,TRBV14,NA,NA,CASQGPPYNEQFF,TGTGCCAGCCAGGGACCGCCATACAATGAGCAGTTCTTC
TRBJ2-6,TRBV13,medium-sized,TRBD1,CASSNRTGSGANVLTF,TGTGCCAGCAGCAATCGGACAGGCTCTGGGGCCAACGTCCTGACTTTC
TRBJ1-2,TRBV15,NA,NA,CATSRDGGDGLLYGYTF,TGTGCCACCAGCAGAGATGGTGGGGACGGACTACTCTATGGCTACACCTTC
TRBJ1-1,TRBV5-6,few,TRBD1,CASSGQGYEAFF,TGTGCCAGCAGTGGACAGGGGTATGAAGCTTTCTTT
TRBJ2-3,TRBV7-2,once,TRBD1,CASGGTGRRVTDTQYF,TGTGCCAGCGGTGGGACAGGGAGGAGGGTCACAGATACGCAGTATTTT
TRBJ2-2,TRBV7-6,NA,NA,CASSLGQITGELFF,TGTGCCAGCAGCTTAGGGCAGATCACCGGGGAGCTGTTTTTT
TRBJ2-3,TRBV5-1,few,NA,CASSFSGGGDTQYF,TGCGCCAGCAGCTTCTCAGGGGGGGGAGATACGCAGTATTTT
TRBJ2-7,TRBV19,NA,NA,CASTHQGTYEQYF,TGTGCCAGTACGCACCAGGGGACCTACGAGCAGTACTTC
TRBJ1-4,TRBV11-2,once,TRBD1,CASSLDTVTGGSWAEKLFF,TGTGCCAGCAGCTTAGATACGGTAACAGGGGGCTCATGGGCCGAAAAACTGTTTTTT
TRBJ1-6,TRBV12-3/TRBV12-4,once,NA,CASSTESNSPLHF,TGTGCCAGCAGTACAGAGAGTAATTCACCCCTCCACTTT
TRBJ2-7,TRBV19,medium-sized,TRBD2,CASRKAGVNEQYF,TGTGCCAGTAGAAAAGCGGGGGTGAACGAGCAGTACTTC
TRBJ1-1,TRBV24-1,NA,NA,CATPNEGNTEAFF,TGTGCCACCCCCAATGAGGGGAACACTGAAGCTTTCTTT
TRBJ1-1,TRBV5-1,NA,NA,CASSSTGYVTEAFF,TGCGCCAGCAGCTCTACAGGGTATGTTACTGAAGCTTTCTTT
TRBJ2-2,TRBV10-3,NA,NA,CAITGAWNTGELFF,TGTGCCATCACTGGGGCCTGGAACACCGGGGAGCTGTTTTTT
TRBJ2-5,TRBV5-4,NA,TRBD2,CASSSRLAGQETQYF,TGTGCCAGCAGCTCAAGACTAGCGGGGCAAGAGACCCAGTACTTC
TRBJ1-4,TRBV18,NA,TRBD1,CASSPLDRGRDEKLFF,TGTGCCAGCTCACCCCTCGACAGGGGGCGCGATGAAAAACTGTTTTTT
TRBJ1-2,TRBV19,NA,NA,CASSTSGTLSFYGYTF,TGTGCCAGTAGTACCTCGGGGACACTCTCTTTCTATGGCTACACCTTC
TRBJ1-2,TRBV29-1,medium-sized,TRBD1,CSAGGQGVPNYGYTF,TGCAGCGCCGGAGGACAGGGGGTCCCTAACTATGGCTACACCTTC
TRBJ2-5,TRBV7-4,NA,NA,CASSLDSGAEETQYF,TGTGCCAGCAGCTTAGACTCGGGGGCAGAAGAGACCCAGTACTTC
TRBJ2-5,TRBV20-1,NA,NA,CSARDEPRWFF,TGCAGTGCTAGAGATGAACCGCGGTGGTTCTTC
TRBJ1-2,TRBV27,NA,TRBD1,CASGDRGVFGYTF,TGTGCCAGCGGGGACAGGGGTGTATTTGGCTACACCTTC
TRBJ2-5,TRBV19,medium-sized,NA,CARADRPYQETQYF,TGTGCCAGAGCCGACAGACCGTACCAAGAGACCCAGTACTTC
TRBJ2-7,TRBV7-4,NA,NA,CASSLKASGDEQYF,TGTGCCAGCAGCTTAAAGGCCAGTGGTGACGAGCAGTACTTC
TRBJ2-3,TRBV5-4,medium-sized,TRBD2,CASSLLAGGPGDTQYF,TGTGCCAGCAGCTTACTAGCGGGGGGGCCTGGAGATACGCAGTATTTT